Below are 3 T cell receptor beta chains sequenced from a single sample in a study of shared clonotypes between healthy human individuals (TCRdb year 2020). Library preparation used the immunoSEQ multiplex PCR assay. TCRdb's version of the immuneACCESS table is confined to in-frame rearrangements and falls short of the full clone set. An unresolved V gene accounts for under half of the shortfall where checked; the remainder is of unknown origin. Recorded for this sample are around 1.4 million clones; approximately 98.5% of them occurred a single time. Roughly 0.35% of the sample rests with the top ten. The source material was naive CD4+ T cells sorted from blood. The intended sense of this specimen's cell subset or site label: CD45RA+ positively selected. The source of these receptors is a man younger than 45 in good health.

This sequence joins TRBV7-3 and TRBJ2-1; D is undetermined. Germline V lookup: CDR1 SGHTA, CDR2 FQGTGA. The CDR3 is 13 residues long. V gave up 10 bases and J gave up 4 bases, with 14 bases separating them. CDR3 DNA: TGTGCCACCTCCTCGAGTGGGTACAATGAGCAGTTCTTC. It yields the protein CATSSSGYNEQFF.

Concerning this clone: Other DNA sequences in the same sample also yield this CDR3. The gene calls are TRBV9 and TRBJ2-1; 8 bases fit TRBD2. V was pared by 0 bases and J by 10 bases, with 6 bases of the junction left unmatched. The germline gives CDR1 SGDLS, CDR2 YYNGEE. The CDR3 is 14 residues long. The DNA of the CDR3 is TGTGCCAGCAGCGTAGCGGGAGGGAGCAACGAGCAGTTCTTC. Protein: CASSVAGGSNEQFF.

In the case of this clone: Other DNA sequences within the sample encode an identical CDR3. V and J are TRBV28 and TRBJ1-1, with D perhaps TRBD1 (6 bases). The CDR3 is 13 residues long. V shed 8 bases and J shed 1 base, with 11 bases lying between them. CDR1 is MDHEN, CDR2 SYDVKM, per germline. The CDR3 sequence is CASLQDRNTEAFF. The DNA for the CDR3 is TGTGCCAGCCTGCAGGACAGGAACACTGAAGCTTTCTTT.